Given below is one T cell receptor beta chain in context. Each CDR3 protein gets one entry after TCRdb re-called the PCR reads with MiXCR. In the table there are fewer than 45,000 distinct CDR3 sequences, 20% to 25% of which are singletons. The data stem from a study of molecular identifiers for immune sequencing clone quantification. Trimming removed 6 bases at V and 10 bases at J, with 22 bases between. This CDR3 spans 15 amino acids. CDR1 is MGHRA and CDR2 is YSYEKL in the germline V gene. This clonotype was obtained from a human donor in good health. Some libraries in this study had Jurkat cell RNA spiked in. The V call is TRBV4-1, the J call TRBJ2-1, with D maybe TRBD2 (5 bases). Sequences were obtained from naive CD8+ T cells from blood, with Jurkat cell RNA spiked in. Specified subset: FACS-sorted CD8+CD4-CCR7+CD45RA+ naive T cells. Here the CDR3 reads CASSIPGRGLNEQFF. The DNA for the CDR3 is TGCGCCAGCAGTATACCTGGACGGGGTTTGAACGAGCAGTTCTTC.